This T cell receptor (beta chain) was recorded in a study of cytomegalovirus exposure and HLA in healthy donors. PCR was performed using 60 Vbeta and 13 Jbeta primers. Sequenced by immunoSEQ multiplex PCR; TCRdb stores in-frame clones only, minus some. The sample includes approximately 64,000 clones, roughly 80% seen only once; the top ten take approximately 4.8%. This CDR3 region has 14 residues. Germline CDR1 SNHLY, CDR2 FYNNEI. With 1 base removed from V and 0 bases from J, the gap between germline ends came to 6 bases. This TCR was sampled from a male donor in good health and CMV-seropositive. Sequencing input: PBMCs. The rearrangement links TRBV2 to TRBJ1-1, with D uncertain. CDR3 coding DNA: TGTGCCAGCAGTGAAGTGGGCATGAACACTGAAGCTTTCTTT. Residues: CASSEVGMNTEAFF.